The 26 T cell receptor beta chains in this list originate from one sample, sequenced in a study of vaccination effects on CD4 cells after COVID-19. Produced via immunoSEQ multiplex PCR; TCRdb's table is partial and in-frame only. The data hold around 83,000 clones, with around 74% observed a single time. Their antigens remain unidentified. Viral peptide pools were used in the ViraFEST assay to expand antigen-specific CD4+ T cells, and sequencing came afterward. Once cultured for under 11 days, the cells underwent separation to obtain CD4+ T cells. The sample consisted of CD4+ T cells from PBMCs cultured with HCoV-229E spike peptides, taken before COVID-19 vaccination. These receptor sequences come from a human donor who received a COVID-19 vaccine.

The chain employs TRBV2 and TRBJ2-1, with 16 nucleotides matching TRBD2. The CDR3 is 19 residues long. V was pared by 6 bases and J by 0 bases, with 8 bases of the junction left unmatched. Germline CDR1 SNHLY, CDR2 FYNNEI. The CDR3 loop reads CASSFGTSGGESSYNEQFF. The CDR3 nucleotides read TGTGCCAGCAGCTTCGGGACTAGCGGGGGGGAAAGCTCCTACAATGAGCAGTTCTTC.

The CDR3 reads CASSPGIAGNTGELFF. The CDR3 region has the DNA TGTGCCAGCTCACCAGGGATAGCGGGGAACACCGGGGAGCTGTTTTTT. J is TRBJ2-2 and V is TRBV18; 7 nucleotides agree with TRBD2. The CDR3 consists of 16 residues. Germline CDR1 and CDR2: KGHSH and LQKENI. The V gene end was trimmed by 2 bases and the J gene end by 1 base; junction bases not matched to a gene: 4.

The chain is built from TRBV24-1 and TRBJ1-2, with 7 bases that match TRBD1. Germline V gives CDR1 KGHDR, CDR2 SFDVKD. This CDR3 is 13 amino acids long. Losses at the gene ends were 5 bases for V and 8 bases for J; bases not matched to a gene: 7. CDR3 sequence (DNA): TGTGCCACCAGTGGACAGGGTTTAGGCGGCTACACCTTC. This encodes CATSGQGLGGYTF.

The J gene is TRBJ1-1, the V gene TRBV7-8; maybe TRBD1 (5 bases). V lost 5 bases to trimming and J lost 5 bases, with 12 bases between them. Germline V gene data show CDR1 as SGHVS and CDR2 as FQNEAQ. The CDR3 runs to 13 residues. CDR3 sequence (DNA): TGTGCCAGCAGCCCAGGGTGGGGGACTGAAGCTTTCTTT. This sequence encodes CASSPGWGTEAFF. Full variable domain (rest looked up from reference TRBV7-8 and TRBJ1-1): GAGVSQSPRYKVAKRGQDVALRCDPISGHVSLFWYQQALGQGPEFLTYFQNEAQLDKSGLPSDRFFAERPEGSVSTLKIQRTQQEDSAVYLCASSPGWGTEAFFGQGTRLTVV.

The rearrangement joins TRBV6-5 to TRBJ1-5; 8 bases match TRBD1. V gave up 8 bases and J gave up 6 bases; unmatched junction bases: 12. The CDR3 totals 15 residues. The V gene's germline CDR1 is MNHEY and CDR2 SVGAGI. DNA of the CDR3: TGTGCCAGCGGACCTAGTCGACAGGGGACTCAGCCCCAGCATTTT. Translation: CASGPSRQGTQPQHF.

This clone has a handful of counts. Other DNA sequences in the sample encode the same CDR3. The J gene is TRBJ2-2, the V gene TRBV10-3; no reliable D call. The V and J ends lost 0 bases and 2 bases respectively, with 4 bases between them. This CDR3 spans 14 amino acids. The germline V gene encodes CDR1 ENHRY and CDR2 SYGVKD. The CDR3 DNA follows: TGTGCCATCAGTGAGTCAGGCAACACCGGGGAGCTGTTTTTT. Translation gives CAISESGNTGELFF.

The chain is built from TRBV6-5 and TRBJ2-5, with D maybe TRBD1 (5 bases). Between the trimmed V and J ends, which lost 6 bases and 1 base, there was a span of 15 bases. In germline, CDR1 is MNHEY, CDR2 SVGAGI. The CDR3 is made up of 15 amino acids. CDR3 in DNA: TGTGCCAGCAGCCCACAGCAGGGATCCCAAGAGACCCAGTACTTC. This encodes CASSPQQGSQETQYF.

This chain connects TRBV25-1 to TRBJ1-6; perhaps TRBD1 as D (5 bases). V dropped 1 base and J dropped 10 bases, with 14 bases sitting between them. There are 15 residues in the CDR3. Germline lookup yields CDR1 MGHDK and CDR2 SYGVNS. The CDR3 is CASSESWGSGSPLHF. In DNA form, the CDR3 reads TGTGCCAGCAGTGAATCTTGGGGGTCCGGGTCACCCCTCCACTTT. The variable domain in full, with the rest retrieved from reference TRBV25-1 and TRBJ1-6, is EADIYQTPRYLVIGTGKKITLECSQTMGHDKMYWYQQDPGMELHLIHYSYGVNSTEKGDLSSESTVSRIRTEHFPLTLESARPSHTSQYLCASSESWGSGSPLHFGNGTRLTVT.

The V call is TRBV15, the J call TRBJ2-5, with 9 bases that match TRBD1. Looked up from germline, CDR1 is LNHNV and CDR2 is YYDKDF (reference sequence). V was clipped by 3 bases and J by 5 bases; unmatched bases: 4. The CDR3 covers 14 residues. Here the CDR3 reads CATSRGTGTETQYF. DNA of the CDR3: TGTGCCACCAGCAGGGGGACAGGGACGGAGACCCAGTACTTC. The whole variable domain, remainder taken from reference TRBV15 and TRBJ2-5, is DAMVIQNPRYQVTQFGKPVTLSCSQTLNHNVMYWYQQKSSQAPKLLFHYYDKDFNNEADTPDNFQSRRPNTSFCFLDIRSPGLGDTAMYLCATSRGTGTETQYFGPGTRLLVL.

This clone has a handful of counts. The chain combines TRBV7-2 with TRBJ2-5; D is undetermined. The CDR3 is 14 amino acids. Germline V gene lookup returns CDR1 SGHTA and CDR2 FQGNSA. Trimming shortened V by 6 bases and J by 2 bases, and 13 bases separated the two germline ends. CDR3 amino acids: CASRPGRAQETQYF. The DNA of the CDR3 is TGTGCCAGCAGACCCGGACGTGCTCAAGAGACCCAGTACTTC.

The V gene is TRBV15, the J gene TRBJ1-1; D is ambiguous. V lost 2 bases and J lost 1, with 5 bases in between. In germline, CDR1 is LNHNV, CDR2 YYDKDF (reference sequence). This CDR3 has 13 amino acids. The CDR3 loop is CATSRTANTEAFF. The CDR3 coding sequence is TGTGCCACCAGCAGAACAGCGAACACTGAAGCTTTCTTT.

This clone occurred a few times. In DNA, the CDR3 is TGTGCCAGCAGTTACTCGGGGTTGAACACCGGGGAGCTGTTTTTT. Translation gives CASSYSGLNTGELFF. V is TRBV6-2 or TRBV6-3 and J is TRBJ2-2; D remains unclear. The CDR3 extends over 15 amino acids. The V and J ends lost 0 bases and 1 base respectively, with 6 bases between them. In germline, CDR1 is MNHEY, CDR2 SVGEGT.

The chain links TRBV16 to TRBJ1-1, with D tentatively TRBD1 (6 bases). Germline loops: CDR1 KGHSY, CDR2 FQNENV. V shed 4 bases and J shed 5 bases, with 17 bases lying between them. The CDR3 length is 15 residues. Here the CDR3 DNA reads TGTGCCAGCAGCCGAATTACAGGGCCAGGTACTGAAGCTTTCTTT. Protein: CASSRITGPGTEAFF. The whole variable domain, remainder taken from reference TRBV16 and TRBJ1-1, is GEEVAQTPKHLVRGEGQKAKLYCAPIKGHSYVFWYQQVLKNEFKFLISFQNENVFDETGMPKERFSAKCLPNSPCSLEIQATKLEDSAVYFCASSRITGPGTEAFFGQGTRLTVV.

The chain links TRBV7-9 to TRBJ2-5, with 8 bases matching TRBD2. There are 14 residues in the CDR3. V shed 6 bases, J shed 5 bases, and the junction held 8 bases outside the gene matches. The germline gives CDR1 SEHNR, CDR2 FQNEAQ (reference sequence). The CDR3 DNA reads TGTGCCAGCAGTCCTACTAGCGGATCGGAGACCCAGTACTTC. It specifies CASSPTSGSETQYF. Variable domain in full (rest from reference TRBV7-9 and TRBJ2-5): DTGVSQNPRHKITKRGQNVTFRCDPISEHNRLYWYRQTLGQGPEFLTYFQNEAQLEKSRLLSDRFSAERPKGSFSTLEIQRTEQGDSAMYLCASSPTSGSETQYFGPGTRLLVL.

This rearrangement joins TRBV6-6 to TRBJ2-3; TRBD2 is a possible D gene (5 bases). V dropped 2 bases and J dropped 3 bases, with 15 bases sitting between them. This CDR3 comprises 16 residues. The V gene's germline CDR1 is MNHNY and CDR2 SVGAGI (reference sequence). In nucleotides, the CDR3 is TGTGCCAGCAGTTACACCGTACTAGAGCCGACAGATACGCAGTATTTT. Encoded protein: CASSYTVLEPTDTQYF.

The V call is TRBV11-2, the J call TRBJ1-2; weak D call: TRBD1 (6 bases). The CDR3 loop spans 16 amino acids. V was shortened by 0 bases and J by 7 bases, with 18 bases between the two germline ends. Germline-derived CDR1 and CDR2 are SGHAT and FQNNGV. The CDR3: CASSLDLQGVEGGYTF. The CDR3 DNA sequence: TGTGCCAGCAGCTTAGATTTACAGGGTGTGGAGGGTGGCTACACCTTC. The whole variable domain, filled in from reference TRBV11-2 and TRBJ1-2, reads EAGVAQSPRYKIIEKRQSVAFWCNPISGHATLYWYQQILGQGPKLLIQFQNNGVVDDSQLPKDRFSAERLKGVDSTLKIQPAKLEDSAVYLCASSLDLQGVEGGYTFGSGTRLTVV.

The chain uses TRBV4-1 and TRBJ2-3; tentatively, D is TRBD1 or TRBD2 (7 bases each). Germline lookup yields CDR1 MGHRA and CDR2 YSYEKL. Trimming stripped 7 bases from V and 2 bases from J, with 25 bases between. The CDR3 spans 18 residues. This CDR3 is CASNRAGGALPITDTQYF. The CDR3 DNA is TGCGCCAGCAATCGTGCAGGGGGGGCTCTACCGATCACAGATACGCAGTATTTT.

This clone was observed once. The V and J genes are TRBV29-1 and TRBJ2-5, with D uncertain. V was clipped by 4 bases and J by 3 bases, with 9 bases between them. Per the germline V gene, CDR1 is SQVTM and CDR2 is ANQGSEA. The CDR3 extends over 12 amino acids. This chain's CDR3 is CSVVSAKETQYF. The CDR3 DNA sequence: TGCAGCGTTGTCTCGGCCAAAGAGACCCAGTACTTC.

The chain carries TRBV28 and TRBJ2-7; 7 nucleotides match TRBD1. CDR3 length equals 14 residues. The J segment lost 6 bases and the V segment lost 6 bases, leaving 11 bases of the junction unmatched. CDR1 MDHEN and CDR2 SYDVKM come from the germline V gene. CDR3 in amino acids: CASSISGQRSEQYV. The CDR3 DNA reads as TGTGCCAGCAGCATTTCGGGACAGCGTAGCGAGCAGTACGTC.

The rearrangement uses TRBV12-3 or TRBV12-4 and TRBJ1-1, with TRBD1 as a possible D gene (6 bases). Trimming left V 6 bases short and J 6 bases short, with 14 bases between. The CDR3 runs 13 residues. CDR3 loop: CASSSGQFAEAFF. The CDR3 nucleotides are TGTGCCAGCAGCTCGGGACAATTCGCTGAAGCTTTCTTT.

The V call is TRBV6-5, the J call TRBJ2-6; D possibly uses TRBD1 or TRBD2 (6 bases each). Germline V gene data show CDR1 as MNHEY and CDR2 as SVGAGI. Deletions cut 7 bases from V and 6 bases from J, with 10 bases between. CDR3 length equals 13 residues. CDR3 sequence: CASKGGMANVLTF. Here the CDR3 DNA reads TGTGCCAGCAAGGGGGGTATGGCCAACGTCCTGACTTTC.

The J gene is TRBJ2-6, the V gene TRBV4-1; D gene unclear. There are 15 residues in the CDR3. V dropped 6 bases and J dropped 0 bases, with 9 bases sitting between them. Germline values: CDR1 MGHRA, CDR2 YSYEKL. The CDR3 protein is CASRIGHSGANVLTF. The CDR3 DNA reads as TGCGCCAGCAGGATAGGCCACTCTGGGGCCAACGTCCTGACTTTC.

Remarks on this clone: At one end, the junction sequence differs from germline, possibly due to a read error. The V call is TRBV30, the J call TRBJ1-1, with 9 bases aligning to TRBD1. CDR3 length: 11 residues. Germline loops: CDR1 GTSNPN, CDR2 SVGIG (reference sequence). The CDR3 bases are TGTGCCTCGAGGGACAGGGAGAGGTTAATCTTT. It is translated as CASRDRERLIF.

The CDR3 nucleotides read TGTGCCAGCTCACCACCGGGAGGGATCCCAACTAATGAAAAACTGTTTTTT. It specifies CASSPPGGIPTNEKLFF. The chain carries TRBV18 and TRBJ1-4; no clear D gene. Germline-derived CDR1 and CDR2 are KGHSH and LQKENI. The CDR3 contains 17 residues. V was trimmed by 0 bases and J by 0 bases, leaving 11 bases between them. Together with reference TRBV18 and TRBJ1-4, the CDR3 gives the full variable domain: NAGVMQNPRHLVRRRGQEARLRCSPMKGHSHVYWYRQLPEEGLKFMVYLQKENIIDESGMPKERFSAEFPKEGPSILRIQQVVRGDSAAYFCASSPPGGIPTNEKLFFGSGTQLSVL.

CDR3 loop: CATLGRGRVYGYTF. The CDR3 DNA sequence: TGTGCCACCCTCGGAAGGGGGCGCGTCTATGGCTACACCTTC. The V gene is TRBV2, the J gene TRBJ1-2; 7 bases map to TRBD1. J gave up 4 bases and V 10 bases, and 12 bases lay outside the gene matches. The length of the CDR3 is 14 residues. Germline lookup yields CDR1 SNHLY and CDR2 FYNNEI.

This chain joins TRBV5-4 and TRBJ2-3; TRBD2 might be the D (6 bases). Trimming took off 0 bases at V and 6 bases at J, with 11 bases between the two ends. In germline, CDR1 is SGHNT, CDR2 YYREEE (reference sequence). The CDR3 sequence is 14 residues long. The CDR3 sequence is CASSLGLGADTQYF. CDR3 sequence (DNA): TGTGCCAGCAGCTTGGGACTAGGGGCGGATACGCAGTATTTT.